These 22 T cell receptor beta chains were all obtained from the same sample, sequenced in a study of blood T cell repertoires in COVID-19 (dated by TCRdb to about 2020). The protocol used for the library was the immunoSEQ multiplex PCR assay. TCRdb mirrors the immuneACCESS table, restricted to in-frame sequences. Some clones are absent from its copies; in checked studies, under half trace to an unresolved V gene, and the reason for the others is unknown. For this sample the table gives around 140,000 clones, of which 88% were detected only once. The ten most abundant clones make up about 1.5% of the sample. The sequenced material came from peripheral blood. All receptors come from a woman aged 55-69 years with acute or convalescent COVID-19.

V usage is TRBV4-1 and J usage is TRBJ1-5; TRBD1 is a possible D gene (5 bases). Trimming left V 1 base short and J 5 bases short, with 15 bases between. This CDR3 spans 16 amino acids. Germline values: CDR1 MGHRA, CDR2 YSYEKL. CDR3 DNA sequence: TGCGCCAGCAGCCAAGGTTCTAGGGGATGGGATCAGCCCCAGCATTTT. Residues: CASSQGSRGWDQPQHF.

J is TRBJ1-2 and V is TRBV5-1; D is uncertain. Per the germline V gene, CDR1 is SGHRS and CDR2 is YFSETQ. Trimming took off 4 bases at V and 2 bases at J, with 12 bases between the two ends. There are 14 residues in the CDR3. The CDR3 DNA reads as TGCGCCAGCAGCGGCGACACCTTGAACTATGGCTACACCTTC. Its translation is CASSGDTLNYGYTF.

The chain employs TRBV19 and TRBJ2-1; 11 positions agree with TRBD2. The CDR3 spans 14 residues. The V gene's germline CDR1 is LNHDA and CDR2 SQIVND (reference sequence). J was trimmed by 7 bases and V by 6 bases; bases with no gene match: 5. CDR3 nucleotide sequence: TGTGCCAGTAGCCATAGCGGGGGGGCAAATGAGCAGTTCTTC. Translation: CASSHSGGANEQFF. Complete variable domain (other parts from reference TRBV19 and TRBJ2-1): DGGITQSPKYLFRKEGQNVTLSCEQNLNHDAMYWYRQDPGQGLRLIYYSQIVNDFQKGDIAEGYSVSREKKESFPLTVTSAQKNPTAFYLCASSHSGGANEQFFGPGTRLTVL.

The chain links TRBV13 to TRBJ1-2, with TRBD1 matching over 10 bases. The CDR3 length is 17 residues. Germline-derived CDR1 and CDR2 are PRHDT and FYEKMQ (reference sequence). After removal of 3 bases from V and 7 bases from J, the junction contained 14 bases not matched to a gene. The CDR3 DNA reads TGTGCCAGCAGCTTGTCGATGAGGACAGGGGGTTTTTTTGGCTACACCTTC. Translation: CASSLSMRTGGFFGYTF.

The rearrangement links TRBV4-1 to TRBJ2-7; 8 nucleotides align to TRBD1. The CDR3 runs 15 residues. The junction had 5 bases not matched to a gene; V was cut back by 4 bases and J by 0 bases. Germline CDR1 and CDR2: MGHRA and YSYEKL. DNA for the CDR3: TGCGCCAGCAGCCCCCGGACAGGGAGCTCCTACGAGCAGTACTTC. Protein product: CASSPRTGSSYEQYF.

The chain is built from TRBV6-5 and TRBJ1-1; TRBD1 aligns across 8 bases. There are 13 residues in the CDR3. V lost 0 bases and J lost 12; bases outside the gene matches: 6. The germline V gene encodes CDR1 MNHEY and CDR2 SVGAGI. The CDR3 DNA sequence: TGTGCCAGCAGTTACTCTCGACAGGGGAGGACTTTCTTT. This translates into CASSYSRQGRTFF.

This chain connects TRBV19 to TRBJ1-1; 9 bases line up with TRBD1. The trim removed 6 bases at V and 4 bases at J, leaving 12 bases unmatched. Germline CDR1 is LNHDA and CDR2 is SQIVND (reference sequence). This CDR3 is 16 amino acids long. The CDR3 region has the DNA TGTGCCAGTAGGATCCGGGACAGGGAGTTTGGCACTGAAGCTTTCTTT. Its protein product is CASRIRDREFGTEAFF.

The rearrangement joins TRBV7-2 to TRBJ2-7; tentatively, D is TRBD2 (5 bases). V was pared by 1 base and J by 4 bases, with 11 bases between. CDR3 length: 14 amino acids. Germline V gene lookup returns CDR1 SGHTA and CDR2 FQGNSA. This CDR3 reads CASSLDGPGYEQYF. CDR3 in DNA: TGTGCCAGCAGCTTAGACGGTCCGGGGTACGAGCAGTACTTC. Full variable domain (missing parts from reference TRBV7-2 and TRBJ2-7): GAGVSQSPSNKVTEKGKDVELRCDPISGHTALYWYRQSLGQGLEFLIYFQGNSAPDKSGLPSDRFSAERTGGSVSTLTIQRTQQEDSAVYLCASSLDGPGYEQYFGPGTRLTVT.

This rearrangement joins TRBV5-4 to TRBJ1-1, with 10 bases aligning to TRBD1. The CDR3 length is 15 residues. Unmatched junction bases numbered 8, after V lost 8 bases and J lost 1 base. Germline loops: CDR1 SGHNT, CDR2 YYREEE (reference sequence). The DNA of the CDR3 is TGTGCCAGTTCCATGGGGGACAGGGGGAACACTGAAGCTTTCTTT. Protein: CASSMGDRGNTEAFF.

The V and J genes are TRBV7-2 and TRBJ2-5; 11 bases fit TRBD2. The germline gives CDR1 SGHTA, CDR2 FQGNSA. J gave up 0 bases and V 4 bases, and 7 bases lay outside the gene matches. This CDR3 contains 17 residues. CDR3 region: CASSSGLLAGDQETQYF. The CDR3 bases are TGTGCCAGCAGCTCCGGCTTACTAGCGGGGGACCAAGAGACCCAGTACTTC.

This chain links TRBV6-2 or TRBV6-3 with TRBJ1-5; D unresolved. Germline loops: CDR1 MNHEY, CDR2 SVGEGT. Trimming took off 5 bases at V and 5 bases at J, with 16 bases between the two ends. The CDR3 is 15 residues long. The CDR3 here is CASSTPGRRHQPQHF. The CDR3 DNA reads as TGTGCCAGCAGTACTCCTGGCCGGAGGCATCAGCCCCAGCATTTT.

The V gene is TRBV6-5, the J gene TRBJ1-5, with 11 nucleotides matching TRBD1. The V and J ends lost 8 bases and 7 bases, in that order; junction bases with no gene match: 7. Germline V gives CDR1 MNHEY, CDR2 SVGAGI. This CDR3 region has 14 residues. CDR3 protein: CASLGQGAAQPQHF. The CDR3 DNA is TGTGCCAGCTTAGGACAGGGGGCCGCCCAGCCCCAGCATTTT.

The V gene is TRBV18, the J gene TRBJ1-4; 9 bases match TRBD1. The germline V gene encodes CDR1 KGHSH and CDR2 LQKENI. V lost 6 bases, J lost 3 bases, and 11 bases stayed unmatched. The CDR3 length is 17 residues. For the CDR3, the DNA is TGTGCCAGCTCGCAGGGAGACAGGGGGAGAGCTAATGAAAAACTGTTTTTT. This sequence encodes CASSQGDRGRANEKLFF.

This rearrangement joins TRBV5-8 to TRBJ1-6, with 7 bases that match TRBD1. The germline V gene encodes CDR1 SGHTS and CDR2 YDEGEE. The CDR3 spans 16 residues. V shed 1 base and J 8 bases; nucleotides not matched to a gene: 9. The CDR3 DNA sequence: TGTGCCAGCAGCTTGTTATCTAGGACAGGCTATTCACCCCTCCACTTT. Protein: CASSLLSRTGYSPLHF.

The chain couples TRBV28 to TRBJ1-1, with D maybe TRBD1 (6 bases). V gave up 9 bases and J gave up 6 bases, with 35 bases separating them. CDR3 length: 19 residues. Germline V gene data show CDR1 as MDHEN and CDR2 as SYDVKM. The CDR3 spells CASQSLEGQGLSLLSEAFF. The CDR3 coding sequence is TGTGCCAGTCAGTCTTTAGAAGGGCAGGGGCTCTCTCTTCTCTCTGAAGCTTTCTTT.

The chain carries TRBV18 and TRBJ2-2; D ambiguous. This CDR3 has 14 amino acids. V lost 2 bases, J lost 8 bases, and 12 bases lay in between. Germline-derived CDR1 and CDR2 are KGHSH and LQKENI. CDR3 loop: CASSPVLPKGELFF. The CDR3, as DNA: TGTGCCAGCTCACCAGTTCTACCGAAAGGGGAGCTGTTTTTT.

This chain links TRBV6-2 or TRBV6-3 with TRBJ2-1; the match to TRBD1 covers 8 bases. The V gene's germline CDR1 is MNHEY and CDR2 SVGEGT. The CDR3 covers 15 residues. The V and J ends lost 2 bases and 7 bases, in that order; junction bases with no gene match: 7. CDR3 amino acids: CASSYVQGASNEQFF. The DNA of the CDR3 is TGTGCCAGCAGTTACGTGCAGGGGGCATCAAATGAGCAGTTCTTC.

The chain employs TRBV24-1 and TRBJ2-1, with 8 bases aligning to TRBD1. With V trimmed by 4 bases and J by 0 bases, 4 bases remained unmatched. CDR3 length: 16 amino acids. Germline CDR1 is KGHDR and CDR2 is SFDVKD. Written as DNA, the CDR3 is TGTGCCACCAGTGACACACAGGGGGGCTCCTACAATGAGCAGTTCTTC. It encodes CATSDTQGGSYNEQFF.

Only one count was recorded for this clone. The V gene is TRBV6-2 or TRBV6-3, the J gene TRBJ2-1, with 9 bases that match TRBD2. J gave up 4 bases and V 5 bases, and 12 bases lay outside the gene matches. Germline values: CDR1 MNHEY, CDR2 SVGEGT. The CDR3 extends over 17 amino acids. CDR3 nucleotides: TGTGCCAGCAGTATCCACCGCGGACTAGCGAATTACAATGAGCAGTTCTTC. Translating gives CASSIHRGLANYNEQFF.

The chain recombines TRBV25-1 with TRBJ1-1; TRBD1 aligns across 9 bases. Germline V gene sequence: CDR1 MGHDK, CDR2 SYGVNS. The CDR3 has 15 amino acids. V lost 6 bases to trimming and J lost 6 bases; unmatched junction nucleotides: 11. The chain's CDR3 is CASRHHTRDRAEAFF. DNA for the CDR3: TGTGCCAGCAGGCACCATACCCGGGACAGGGCTGAAGCTTTCTTT.

This chain uses TRBV6-5 with TRBJ1-2; D possibly corresponds to TRBD1 (6 bases). The CDR3 length is 13 residues. V lost 7 bases, J lost 8 bases, and 17 bases lay in between. Germline-derived CDR1 and CDR2 are MNHEY and SVGAGI. CDR3 in DNA: TGTGCCAGCATGGGGACACTACGGTGGGGCTACACCTTC. Translated: CASMGTLRWGYTF.

The chain has TRBV9 and TRBJ1-4; D perhaps matches TRBD1 (5 bases). This CDR3 has 15 amino acids. In germline, CDR1 is SGDLS, CDR2 YYNGEE. V was clipped by 1 base and J by 3 bases, with 10 bases between them. CDR3 bases: TGTGCCAGCAGCGTAAGCCCCAGGGCTAATGAAAAACTGTTTTTT. It codes for CASSVSPRANEKLFF.